This TCR beta chain was sequenced during a study of T-cell memory formation after mild COVID-19 (dated by TCRdb to about 2021). As for the study more broadly: Most TCR sequence clusters were specific to one of the two donors. In a couple of donors, T-cell clones that expanded and contracted after mild COVID-19 were followed by sequencing TCRalpha and TCRbeta repertoires longitudinally. The cohort was made up of two young adult volunteers, one female and one male, who were previously healthy. Paper-wide results and their limitations: Whether the second-wave clones peaking on day 37 were SARS-CoV-2 specific was not confirmed. The study covered only a couple of mild cases, and larger cohorts including severe cases with pre-infection samples were considered necessary. Contracting CD4+ clones were located mainly in the CM and EM memory subsets, whereas CD8+ clones were found to be enriched in EMRA. Some responding clones were found in pre-infection memory, which suggests that pre-existing cross-reactive memory T cells took part in the SARS-CoV-2 response. Balanced CD4/CD8 phenotypes were observed for clones contracting from day 15 to 85, whereas a bias towards CD4+ was observed for a second wave of clones expanding from day 15 to 37.

Ficoll-Paque density gradient centrifugation was the method used to isolate PBMCs. For sequencing, an Illumina NovaSeq 6000 was employed. TCRalpha and TCRbeta cDNA libraries were built by 5'RACE with constant-segment primers, adding sample barcodes and unique molecular identifiers. Trizol reagent was used to extract RNA from every sample. The libraries were amplified in two PCR steps, and the second step added a second sample barcode and Illumina TruSeq adapters. Sequencing of the libraries was done on an Illumina NovaSeq, producing 2 x 150 bp paired-end reads. From the authors' description of their analysis: Demultiplexing of reads and collapsing into UMI-guided consensus sequences were performed with migec v1.2.7. Using mixcr v2.1.11, the UMI consensuses were aligned to TRA and TRB V and J templates and assembled into clonotypes. A clonotype was counted as expanded or contracted only when both edgeR and NoisET called the clonotype significant, with the noise models trained on biological replicates. edgeR calls used a false discovery rate-adjusted p below 0.01 and a log2 fold-change threshold of 1. As an exploratory analysis of dynamics, max-normalized trajectories of the 1000 most abundant clonotypes were examined by PCA with hierarchical clustering. Separately sequenced CD4+ and CD8+ repertoires were used to assign the CD4 or CD8 phenotype of responding clones. Using fastp trimming at Q25 and MiXCR clonotype assembly, TCRdb reanalyzed the public sequencing data and kept in-frame beta chains. When rows share a CDR3 protein, they turn into one entry using the most common DNA and genes. These V and J calls rely on TCRdb rather than the paper's analysis. Recorded for this sample are fewer than 450,000 distinct CDR3 sequences; approximately 21% of them occurred a single time. The top ten clonotypes cover around an eighth of the sample.

V lost 6 bases and J lost 7 bases; the stretch between them is 15 bases long. From cysteine to phenylalanine, the CDR3 is 13 amino acids long. CDR3 DNA is the only sequence kept; it has 39 bases, read in frame from the first base. Only one count was recorded for this clonotype. Its antigen is not yet known. No per-base quality is available; no much larger clone lies one base away. A lone read is weak support. The V and J genes are TRBV12-3 or TRBV12-4 and TRBJ1-2, and TRBD1 may be the D gene, going by 5 matching bases. What was sequenced was PBMCs or a T cell subset sorted from them (not recorded which). This TCR derives from an adult woman who had mild COVID-19 (a few samples of this study predate the infection). The sample titles of this study are shuffled in the database, so cell type and time point are left out; the donor was told from shared clones. In nucleotides, the sequence is TGTGCCAGCAGCAGGGTCGTGTTGCGTGGCTACACCTTC. Its translation is CASSRVVLRGYTF.